What follows are 18 T cell receptor beta chains derived from one specimen sequenced in a study of cytomegalovirus exposure and HLA in healthy donors. In the PCR, 60 Vbeta and 13 Jbeta primers were used. Profiled with immunoSEQ multiplex PCR; TCRdb holds only in-frame clones, not every one. The table includes 100,000 to 150,000 clones, roughly 74% detected once. Sequencing used PBMCs. The receptors here all came from a woman aged 45 to 65 in good health and CMV-seropositive.

The V and J genes are TRBV30 and TRBJ2-3, with TRBD2 matching 8 bases. V dropped 0 bases and J dropped 7; count of bases not matched to a gene: 6. The CDR3 totals 14 residues. Looked up from germline, CDR1 is GTSNPN and CDR2 is SVGIG (reference sequence). The CDR3 coding sequence is TGTGCCTGGAGTGTCGGGGGGGGGACGAATACGCAGTATTTT. It specifies CAWSVGGGTNTQYF.

The V call is TRBV10-3, the J call TRBJ2-7; a weak D match, TRBD2 (7 bases). Deletions cut 2 bases from V and 4 bases from J, with 12 bases between. The germline V gene encodes CDR1 ENHRY and CDR2 SYGVKD. The CDR3 is 14 residues long. CDR3 sequence: CAISETAGAYEQYF. The CDR3 DNA follows: TGTGCCATCAGTGAGACCGCGGGGGCGTACGAGCAGTACTTC.

The chain combines TRBV4-2 with TRBJ1-2; D may be TRBD1 (5 bases). The CDR3 totals 13 residues. Trimming took 2 bases from V and 3 from J, leaving 7 bases between them. The germline V gene encodes CDR1 LGHNA and CDR2 YNFKEQ. The CDR3 sequence is CASSQQGDYGYTF. In DNA, the CDR3 is TGTGCCAGCAGCCAACAGGGCGACTATGGCTACACCTTC.

The chain links TRBV21-1 to TRBJ2-3; no check of the table's D call, TRBD2, against the DNA was made. TRBV21-1 is a pseudogene. This CDR3 is 19 amino acids long. The CDR3 protein is CASSQGGSSGGASTDTQYF. DNA of the CDR3: TGTGCCAGCAGTCAAGGAGGGAGTAGCGGGGGGGCGAGCACAGATACGCAGTATTTT.

V and J are TRBV6-4 and TRBJ2-1, with 9 bases lining up with TRBD2. The CDR3 covers 15 residues. V shed 5 bases, J shed 3 bases, and the junction held 5 bases outside the gene matches. Germline assignment: CDR1 MRHNA and CDR2 SNTAGT. The CDR3 sequence: CASSPTSGNYNEQFF. Written as DNA, the CDR3 is TGTGCCAGCAGTCCGACTAGCGGTAACTACAATGAGCAGTTCTTC.

This chain connects TRBV11-2 to TRBJ1-5; D gene uncertain. This CDR3 spans 13 amino acids. The germline V and J ends were trimmed by 1 base and 4 bases, with 5 bases remaining between them. CDR1 and CDR2 from the germline V gene are SGHAT and FQNNGV. The CDR3 DNA follows: TGTGCCAGCAGCTTAGGTCCGAATCAGCCCCAGCATTTT. Protein: CASSLGPNQPQHF.

The gene calls are TRBV7-2 and TRBJ1-5; tentative D call: TRBD1 (5 bases). CDR1 is SGHTA, CDR2 FQGNSA, per germline. V gave up 3 bases and J gave up 7 bases, with 16 bases separating them. This CDR3 comprises 15 residues. The CDR3 sequence is CASSLDRQLGQPQHF. In nucleotides, the CDR3 is TGTGCCAGCAGCTTGGATAGACAGTTGGGACAGCCCCAGCATTTT.

The V gene is TRBV9, the J gene TRBJ1-3; D not resolved. The CDR3 extends over 15 amino acids. Germline V lookup: CDR1 SGDLS, CDR2 YYNGEE. The V end lost 0 bases, the J end lost 3 bases, and 10 bases lay between the germline ends. CDR3 loop: CASSVDGFDGNTIYF. The DNA of the CDR3 is TGTGCCAGCAGCGTAGACGGGTTTGATGGAAACACCATATATTTT. The full variable domain, with the rest looked up from reference TRBV9 and TRBJ1-3, is DSGVTQTPKHLITATGQRVTLRCSPRSGDLSVYWYQQSLDQGLQFLIQYYNGEERAKGNILERFSAQQFPDLHSELNLSSLELGDSALYFCASSVDGFDGNTIYFGEGSWLTVV.

The chain uses TRBV2 and TRBJ2-7; D gene ambiguous. CDR3 length: 10 amino acids. Germline lookup yields CDR1 SNHLY and CDR2 FYNNEI. The V end lost 6 bases, the J end lost 4 bases, and 4 bases lay between the germline ends. In DNA form, the CDR3 reads TGTGCCAGCAGCCTATACGAGCAGTACTTC. It is translated as CASSLYEQYF.

For this clone: The sample holds other DNA sequences that translate to the same CDR3. This chain links TRBV7-2 with TRBJ2-7; possible D gene TRBD1, 6 bases. Trimming removed 3 bases from V and 7 bases from J, with 10 bases in between. Germline CDR1 and CDR2: SGHTA and FQGNSA. CDR3 length equals 12 residues. The CDR3 is CASSFTGREQYF. CDR3 nucleotides: TGTGCCAGCAGCTTTACAGGGCGTGAGCAGTACTTC.

CDR3 residues: CASRNSTGYNQPQHF. The CDR3 nucleotides read TGTGCAAGTCGTAATTCGACAGGCTACAATCAGCCCCAGCATTTT. The chain employs TRBV12-2 and TRBJ1-5; the D call in the table, TRBD1, was not verified against the DNA. TRBV12-2 is assigned pseudogene status. This CDR3 contains 15 residues.

V gene TRBV5-5 combines with J gene TRBJ1-5; D remains ambiguous. Germline V gene lookup returns CDR1 SGHKS and CDR2 YYEKEE (reference sequence). This CDR3 is 13 amino acids long. The ends were cut back, 2 bases at V and 6 bases at J, with 9 bases in the middle. The CDR3 sequence is CASSLEPRQPQHF. The CDR3 nucleotides read TGTGCCAGCAGCTTAGAGCCCCGTCAGCCCCAGCATTTT.

The chain links TRBV2 to TRBJ2-7, with 9 bases aligning to TRBD1. This CDR3 has 13 amino acids. The trim removed 6 bases at V and 6 bases at J, leaving 6 bases unmatched. Germline-derived CDR1 and CDR2 are SNHLY and FYNNEI. CDR3 bases: TGTGCCAGCAGACCCGGGACAGGGACCGAGCAGTACTTC. It specifies CASRPGTGTEQYF.

In this sample, this clone turned up a few times. The chain combines TRBV2 with TRBJ2-2; no definite D call. Trimming pared 8 bases from V and 5 bases from J, leaving 12 bases between. From germline, CDR1 is SNHLY and CDR2 FYNNEI. The CDR3 has 13 amino acids. The CDR3 nucleotides are TGTGCCAGCCAGGTCTCGTGGACCGGGGAGCTGTTTTTT. It is translated as CASQVSWTGELFF.

This CDR3 is CASSPRSGGGRSDTQYF. The CDR3, as DNA: TGTGCCAGCAGCCCCCGTAGCGGGGGAGGGCGGTCAGATACGCAGTATTTT. The V gene is TRBV11-1, the J gene TRBJ2-3, with 9 positions matching TRBD2. This CDR3 has 17 amino acids. V shed 5 bases, J shed 4 bases, and the junction held 13 bases outside the gene matches. CDR1 is SGHAT and CDR2 is FQDESV in the germline V gene (reference sequence).

The chain employs TRBV19 and TRBJ1-6; the D is unclear. The CDR3 sequence is 13 residues long. The germline CDR1 and CDR2 sequences are LNHDA and SQIVND (reference sequence). V lost 3 bases to trimming and J lost 6 bases, with 6 bases between them. CDR3 sequence reads: CASSIYSNSPLHF. CDR3 nucleotide sequence: TGTGCCAGTAGTATTTACAGTAATTCACCCCTCCACTTT.

This clone was found many times. The chain has TRBV10-2 and TRBJ2-3; TRBD2 matches 9 bases. J gave up 4 bases and V 3 bases, and 5 bases lay outside the gene matches. In germline, CDR1 is WSHSY, CDR2 SAAADI. The CDR3 covers 15 residues. The CDR3 nucleotides read TGCGCCAGCAGTGACAGGGCGGGGGGGCCAGATACGCAGTATTTT. The encoded protein is CASSDRAGGPDTQYF.

V and J are TRBV10-3 and TRBJ1-3; D gene uncertain. This CDR3 has 13 residues. Germline CDR1 ENHRY, CDR2 SYGVKD. V shed 11 bases and J shed 4 bases, with 15 bases lying between them. CDR3 amino acids: CASSRHLGNTIYF. CDR3 in DNA: TGTGCCTCCTCCCGACACCTAGGAAACACCATATATTTT.